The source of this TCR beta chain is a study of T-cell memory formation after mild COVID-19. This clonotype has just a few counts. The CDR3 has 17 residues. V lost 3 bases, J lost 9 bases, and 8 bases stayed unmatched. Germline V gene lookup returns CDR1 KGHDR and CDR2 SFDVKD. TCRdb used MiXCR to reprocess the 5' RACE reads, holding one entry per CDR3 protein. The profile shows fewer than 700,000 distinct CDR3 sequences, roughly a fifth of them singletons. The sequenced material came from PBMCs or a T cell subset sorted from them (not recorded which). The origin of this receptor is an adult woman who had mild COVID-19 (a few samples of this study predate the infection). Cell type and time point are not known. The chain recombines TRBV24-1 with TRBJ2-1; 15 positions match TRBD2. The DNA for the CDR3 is TGTGCCACCAGTGATCTAGGACTAGCGGGGGGGGAGGGTGAGCAGTTCTTC. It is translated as CATSDLGLAGGEGEQFF.